This T cell receptor beta chain is drawn from a study of radiotherapy plus CTLA-4 blockade in lung cancer. The wider study: The study recorded objective responses in about 20% of patients and disease control in 31%. The study, taken as a whole, reports: Early clone dynamics of blood T cells, plus interferon-beta, reportedly predicted response best. After radiotherapy and ipilimumab, tumor-derived clones expanded in peripheral blood.

Comment on this clone: What it binds is unknown.

This table comes from immunoSEQ multiplex PCR, and its TCRdb copy is limited to in-frame clones, with some not included. Of around 100,000 clones in the sample, 81% are singletons; the top ten hold 3% to 4%. This CDR3 spans 17 amino acids. V lost 2 bases to trimming and J lost 8 bases; unmatched junction nucleotides: 14. CDR1 is SGHTA and CDR2 is FQGTGA in the germline V gene. In chemo-refractory metastatic non-small-cell lung cancer, patients got ipilimumab CTLA-4 blockade together with focal radiation. The chain is built from TRBV7-3 and TRBJ2-1; the match to TRBD2 covers 8 bases. This TCR derives from a human donor with non-small cell lung cancer that progressed on radiotherapy plus ipilimumab. Some clones in this sample may be carry-over from other donors' samples. This material consisted of peripheral blood, taken from a patient treated with radiotherapy plus ipilimumab. CDR3 DNA sequence: TGTGCCAGCAGCTTATTGGGGACGGGACTAGGATTGGATGAGCAGTTCTTC. This sequence encodes CASSLLGTGLGLDEQFF.